This entry lists 25 T cell receptor beta chains sequenced from one sample in a study of blood T cell repertoires in COVID-19. TCRdb's table, derived via immunoSEQ multiplex PCR, lists solely in-frame clones and lacks some. The sample includes 100,000 or so clones, roughly 84% of them seen just once. Sequencing was done on a sample of peripheral blood. These TCRs come from a man between 70 and 80 years old with active or convalescent COVID-19.

This clone has a handful of counts. This chain connects TRBV24-1 to TRBJ2-7; D not resolved. Germline V gene data show CDR1 as KGHDR and CDR2 as SFDVKD. The ends were cut back, 3 bases at V and 7 bases at J, with 12 bases in the middle. CDR3 length: 13 amino acids. The CDR3 protein is CATSDPLTWEQYF. The DNA of the CDR3 is TGTGCCACCAGTGATCCATTGACTTGGGAGCAGTACTTC.

This clone has only one observation. The chain couples TRBV30 to TRBJ2-1; TRBD2 aligns across 9 bases. The CDR3 is 15 amino acids. Germline V gives CDR1 GTSNPN, CDR2 SVGIG (reference sequence). The ends lost 4 bases at V and 7 bases at J; junction bases unmatched: 11. DNA for the CDR3: TGTGCCTGGATGTTTCTGGCGGGGGGGAGGAATGAGCAGTTCTTC. It is translated as CAWMFLAGGRNEQFF.

V gene TRBV10-3 combines with J gene TRBJ1-5; 8 bases agree with TRBD1. The length of the CDR3 is 13 residues. The germline V gene has CDR1 ENHRY and CDR2 SYGVKD. Trimming at V came to 10 bases and at J to 3 bases, leaving 5 bases not matched to a gene. CDR3 sequence reads: CATSDRDNQPQHF. The CDR3 DNA reads as TGTGCCACCTCGGACAGGGACAATCAGCCCCAGCATTTT.

The chain recombines TRBV30 with TRBJ2-2; the D gene is possibly TRBD2 (7 bases). In germline, CDR1 is GTSNPN, CDR2 SVGIG (reference sequence). Trimming shortened V by 3 bases and J by 5 bases, and 13 bases separated the two germline ends. The length of the CDR3 is 14 residues. The CDR3: CAWRIRGGTGELFF. The CDR3 DNA sequence: TGTGCCTGGAGAATCAGGGGAGGGACCGGGGAGCTGTTTTTT.

V usage is TRBV12-3 or TRBV12-4 and J usage is TRBJ2-7; the match to TRBD1 covers 7 bases. With V trimmed by 4 bases and J by 4 bases, 4 bases remained unmatched. The length of the CDR3 is 13 residues. CDR3 bases: TGTGCCAGCAGTTGGGGACAGCAATACGAGCAGTACTTC. This translates into CASSWGQQYEQYF.

The chain recombines TRBV7-9 with TRBJ1-2; D remains unclear. V was trimmed by 11 bases and J by 3 bases, leaving 16 bases between them. The germline V gene encodes CDR1 SEHNR and CDR2 FQNEAQ (reference sequence). The CDR3 loop spans 13 amino acids. The CDR3 region is CAYGSIRDYGYTF. In DNA form, the CDR3 reads TGTGCCTACGGGAGTATTAGGGACTATGGCTACACCTTC.

V is TRBV15 and J is TRBJ2-7; 7 bases line up with TRBD1. V shed 8 bases, J shed 5 bases, and the junction held 9 bases outside the gene matches. The CDR3 is 13 amino acids. Germline CDR1 and CDR2: LNHNV and YYDKDF (reference sequence). CDR3: CATGRDRRDEQYF. The CDR3 DNA sequence: TGTGCCACCGGCCGGGACAGAAGGGACGAGCAGTACTTC.

This chain joins TRBV28 and TRBJ1-2; D is uncertain. The V and J ends lost 2 bases and 4 bases respectively, with 5 bases between them. The length of the CDR3 is 12 residues. CDR1 and CDR2 (germline): MDHEN, SYDVKM. The CDR3 sequence is CASSLESYGYTF. CDR3 in DNA: TGTGCCAGCAGTTTAGAGAGCTATGGCTACACCTTC.

The chain joins TRBV7-9 to TRBJ2-5; maybe TRBD2 (5 bases). Germline CDR1 reads SEHNR; CDR2 reads FQNEAQ (reference sequence). Trimming stripped 4 bases from V and 7 bases from J, with 10 bases between. There are 12 residues in the CDR3. The CDR3 spells CASSSDYWTQYF. The CDR3 coding sequence is TGTGCCAGCAGCTCCGACTATTGGACCCAGTACTTC.

The rearrangement links TRBV27 to TRBJ1-1; possibly TRBD1 for D (6 bases). V shed 6 bases and J shed 0 bases, with 14 bases lying between them. The CDR3 totals 15 residues. The V gene's germline CDR1 is MNHEY and CDR2 SMNVEV (reference sequence). The CDR3, as DNA: TGTGCCAGCAGAGCCGGGACACCAATGAACACTGAAGCTTTCTTT. Its protein is CASRAGTPMNTEAFF.

This chain connects TRBV19 to TRBJ1-2, with 7 bases matching TRBD1. Germline V CDR1 and CDR2: LNHDA, SQIVND (reference sequence). Losses at the gene ends were 5 bases for V and 5 bases for J; bases not matched to a gene: 2. The CDR3 contains 12 residues. CDR3 bases: TGTGCCAGTAGTGACAGGGTTTATGGCTACACCTTC. Its protein product is CASSDRVYGYTF.

This chain connects TRBV4-3 to TRBJ1-1; TRBD1 might be the D (5 bases). The germline V and J ends were trimmed by 4 bases and 5 bases, with 14 bases remaining between them. The CDR3 has 14 amino acids. Germline values: CDR1 LGHNA, CDR2 YSLEER. The CDR3 nucleotides read TGCGCCAGCAGCCGTCATGGGCAGGGAACTGAAGCTTTCTTT. Its protein product is CASSRHGQGTEAFF.

This clone has just a few counts. The V and J genes are TRBV24-1 and TRBJ1-5, with TRBD1 matching over 8 bases. The CDR3 contains 15 residues. Trimming removed 4 bases from V and 2 bases from J; junction bases left unmatched: 3. Germline CDR1 KGHDR, CDR2 SFDVKD. CDR3 residues: CATSDPGQGNQPQHF. CDR3 sequence (DNA): TGTGCCACCAGTGACCCGGGACAGGGCAATCAGCCCCAGCATTTT.

A single count supports this clone. This chain uses TRBV28 with TRBJ2-7; possible D gene TRBD2, 5 bases. Looked up from germline, CDR1 is MDHEN and CDR2 is SYDVKM. The CDR3 consists of 12 residues. The V and J ends lost 6 bases and 4 bases respectively, with 10 bases between them. The CDR3 DNA reads TGTGCCAGCAGCCTTGGCGGGTACGAGCAGTACTTC. This sequence encodes CASSLGGYEQYF.

V usage is TRBV9 and J usage is TRBJ1-2; D is unresolved. Germline assignment: CDR1 SGDLS and CDR2 YYNGEE. The CDR3 loop spans 13 amino acids. V was pared by 3 bases and J by 5 bases, with 11 bases between. CDR3 amino acids: CASSAPRRYGYTF. CDR3 sequence (DNA): TGTGCCAGCAGCGCTCCCAGGCGTTATGGCTACACCTTC.

This clone was picked up a small number of times. V and J are TRBV10-3 and TRBJ1-2, with D perhaps matching TRBD1 (6 bases). This CDR3 is 14 amino acids long. Trimming cost V 7 bases and J 5 bases, with 17 bases left between them. Germline CDR1 and CDR2: ENHRY and SYGVKD. Here the CDR3 reads CAINPLARGYGYTF. DNA for the CDR3: TGTGCCATCAATCCCCTCGCCAGGGGTTATGGCTACACCTTC.

The table lists this clone with a count of one. The chain couples TRBV28 to TRBJ1-2; 9 bases map to TRBD1. V dropped 2 bases and J dropped 8; count of bases not matched to a gene: 6. The CDR3 sequence is 14 residues long. From germline, CDR1 is MDHEN and CDR2 SYDVKM. The CDR3 DNA follows: TGTGCCAGCAGTTTAGTACAGGGGGCTTGGGGCTACACCTTC. Its protein product is CASSLVQGAWGYTF.

V and J are TRBV7-8 and TRBJ1-3; D unresolved. Looked up from germline, CDR1 is SGHVS and CDR2 is FQNEAQ. The CDR3 length is 19 residues. The V end lost 9 bases, the J end lost 0 bases, and 27 bases lay between the germline ends. The CDR3 sequence: CASAVQSSGPGASGNTIYF. In DNA, the CDR3 is TGTGCCAGTGCAGTTCAGTCCAGCGGGCCAGGCGCCTCTGGAAACACCATATATTTT.

This clone is a singleton in its sample. The rearrangement joins TRBV7-2 to TRBJ1-1; 11 bases match TRBD1. The trim removed 5 bases at V and 3 bases at J, leaving 8 bases unmatched. From germline, CDR1 is SGHTA and CDR2 FQGNSA. The CDR3 consists of 16 residues. The CDR3 protein is CASSRPDRGLYTEAFF. CDR3 nucleotide sequence: TGTGCCAGCAGCCGCCCGGACAGGGGGCTGTACACTGAAGCTTTCTTT.

The chain carries TRBV5-1 and TRBJ2-3, with 7 nucleotides matching TRBD1. The germline CDR1 and CDR2 sequences are SGHRS and YFSETQ. There are 15 residues in the CDR3. V was pared by 2 bases and J by 2 bases, with 5 bases of the junction left unmatched. CDR3 bases: TGCGCCAGCAGCTTTACCGGGACAGCCACAGATACGCAGTATTTT. This translates into CASSFTGTATDTQYF.

The CDR3: CASSAGQGPKAGNTIYF. Written as DNA, the CDR3 is TGTGCCAGCAGCGCCGGACAGGGCCCTAAGGCTGGAAACACCATATATTTT. The chain recombines TRBV9 with TRBJ1-3; TRBD1 matches 8 bases. Germline V gene lookup returns CDR1 SGDLS and CDR2 YYNGEE. The CDR3 covers 17 residues. V lost 3 bases and J lost 2; bases outside the gene matches: 10.

The chain links TRBV6-5 to TRBJ1-3, with unresolved D. This CDR3 region has 15 residues. CDR1 and CDR2 from the germline V gene are MNHEY and SVGAGI. V lost 0 bases to trimming and J lost 0 bases, with 6 bases between them. CDR3 sequence (DNA): TGTGCCAGCAGTTACTCAAGGAGCTCTGGAAACACCATATATTTT. Translation gives CASSYSRSSGNTIYF.

The chain uses TRBV30 and TRBJ1-2, with D unclear. Germline V lookup: CDR1 GTSNPN, CDR2 SVGIG (reference sequence). The CDR3 has 11 amino acids. Trimming stripped 2 bases from V and 6 bases from J, with 7 bases between. The CDR3 loop reads CAWSPSDGYTF. The CDR3 nucleotides read TGTGCCTGGAGTCCGTCGGATGGCTACACCTTC.

CDR3 bases: TGTGCCAGCAGCCCCCCCGGGGGGGAAGTGCAGTACTTC. Translated, it gives CASSPPGGEVQYF. The rearrangement links TRBV7-2 to TRBJ2-7; 8 bases are shared with TRBD2. There are 13 residues in the CDR3. Germline V gene data show CDR1 as SGHTA and CDR2 as FQGNSA. V lost 5 bases, J lost 9 bases, and 9 bases stayed unmatched. Looking up the rest from reference TRBV7-2 and TRBJ2-7 gives the full variable domain: GAGVSQSPSNKVTEKGKDVELRCDPISGHTALYWYRQSLGQGLEFLIYFQGNSAPDKSGLPSDRFSAERTGGSVSTLTIQRTQQEDSAVYLCASSPPGGEVQYFGPGTRLTVT.

About this clone: Other nucleotide sequences from this sample produce the same CDR3. The CDR3 DNA sequence: TGTGCCAGCAGCGGACAGGGATCGGGTGGCTACACCTTC. It is translated as CASSGQGSGGYTF. The chain is built from TRBV2 and TRBJ1-2, with 8 nucleotides matching TRBD1. The germline CDR1 and CDR2 sequences are SNHLY and FYNNEI. J gave up 7 bases and V 6 bases, and 7 bases lay outside the gene matches. CDR3 size: 13 residues.